The 19 T cell receptor beta chains in this list originate from one sample, sequenced in a study of CD8 T cells in ankylosing spondylitis. A single record per CDR3 protein comes from TCRdb applying MiXCR to the 5' RACE reads. The table lists 210,000 or so distinct CDR3 sequences, under 30% of them singletons. Sequenced material: blood, either unsorted or a sorted T cell fraction (not recorded which). These receptor sequences come from a male donor with ankylosing spondylitis or in good health (not recorded which).

The rearrangement links TRBV20-1 to TRBJ2-1, with D tentatively TRBD2 (7 bases). CDR1 is DFQATT, CDR2 SNEGSKA, per germline (reference sequence). V was trimmed by 6 bases and J by 4 bases, leaving 19 bases between them. The CDR3 runs 15 residues. CDR3 nucleotide sequence: TGCAGTGCAAGGGCGGGGGCGAGTTTATACAATGAGCAGTTCTTC. This encodes CSARAGASLYNEQFF.

In its sample, this clonotype was seen many times. DNA of the CDR3: TGTGCCAGCTCCCGACAGGGGTTGGGTGAGCAGTTCTTC. Its translation: CASSRQGLGEQFF. The V call is TRBV18, the J call TRBJ2-1; 8 positions match TRBD1. V lost 6 bases to trimming and J lost 9 bases; unmatched junction nucleotides: 7. The germline V gene has CDR1 KGHSH and CDR2 LQKENI. The CDR3 has 13 residues.

The rearrangement links TRBV10-3 to TRBJ1-6; TRBD1 aligns across 9 bases. V was pared by 4 bases and J by 10 bases, with 2 bases of the junction left unmatched. The CDR3 sequence is 13 residues long. Per the germline V gene, CDR1 is ENHRY and CDR2 is SYGVKD. The CDR3 region is CAISGTGDSPLHF. The CDR3 bases are TGTGCCATCAGTGGGACAGGGGACTCACCCCTCCACTTT.

This clonotype was recorded many times. The chain recombines TRBV12-3 or TRBV12-4 with TRBJ2-1; the D gene is possibly TRBD2 (6 bases). The CDR3 extends over 14 amino acids. V was clipped by 0 bases and J by 9 bases, with 12 bases between them. DNA for the CDR3: TGTGCCAGCAGTTTAGCGGGGGGTTCGACTGAGCAGTTCTTC. Its translation: CASSLAGGSTEQFF.

The V gene is TRBV2, the J gene TRBJ2-5, with no clear D. This CDR3 region has 15 residues. V shed 5 bases and J shed 1 base, with 14 bases lying between them. Germline lookup yields CDR1 SNHLY and CDR2 FYNNEI. CDR3 region: CASSTEIGFQETQYF. CDR3 bases: TGTGCCAGCAGTACGGAAATAGGTTTCCAAGAGACCCAGTACTTC.

V gene TRBV20-1 combines with J gene TRBJ2-1; no firm D call. Trimming shortened V by 1 base and J by 7 bases, and 14 bases separated the two germline ends. Germline V lookup: CDR1 DFQATT, CDR2 SNEGSKA (reference sequence). The CDR3 consists of 14 residues. As DNA, the CDR3 is TGCAGTGCTAGAGCGTCAAGGGTCAAAAATGAGCAGTTCTTC. Residues: CSARASRVKNEQFF.

This clonotype was recorded at least ten times. The chain has TRBV27 and TRBJ1-2, with TRBD1 identical over 10 bases. The junction had 14 bases not matched to a gene; V was cut back by 1 base and J by 6 bases. The CDR3 loop spans 18 amino acids. From germline, CDR1 is MNHEY and CDR2 SMNVEV (reference sequence). The CDR3 DNA reads as TGTGCCAGCAGTTTATGGGGTCTAGGGACAGGGGCCGGAAATGGCTACACCTTC. Translation gives CASSLWGLGTGAGNGYTF.

V gene TRBV6-1 combines with J gene TRBJ2-3; 9 nucleotides match TRBD2. This CDR3 contains 16 residues. V lost 2 bases and J lost 1; bases outside the gene matches: 4. Per the germline V gene, CDR1 is MNHNS and CDR2 is SASEGT. This CDR3 is CASSEQVAGGTDTQYF. DNA for the CDR3: TGTGCCAGCAGTGAACAGGTAGCGGGGGGCACAGATACGCAGTATTTT.

The table lists this clonotype with many counts. V gene TRBV2 combines with J gene TRBJ2-2; possibly TRBD2 for D (5 bases). CDR1 is SNHLY, CDR2 FYNNEI, per germline. This CDR3 has 14 amino acids. V was clipped by 5 bases and J by 7 bases, with 14 bases between them. The CDR3 coding sequence is TGTGCCAGCAGTCGGGGTTTTGGCGGCGGGGAGCTGTTTTTT. This encodes CASSRGFGGGELFF.

J is TRBJ2-1 and V is TRBV5-1, with 12 nucleotides matching TRBD2. Germline trimming cut 4 bases from V and 0 bases from J; bases unmatched to any gene: 2. The germline gives CDR1 SGHRS, CDR2 YFSETQ. This CDR3 is 16 amino acids long. The CDR3 reads CASSPTSGSSYNEQFF. In nucleotides, the CDR3 is TGCGCCAGCAGCCCGACTAGCGGGAGCTCCTACAATGAGCAGTTCTTC.

This clonotype was detected ten times or more. CDR3 in amino acids: CASSVDAGGLGYGYTF. The CDR3 DNA is TGTGCCAGCAGCGTAGATGCTGGGGGGCTGGGCTATGGCTACACCTTC. J is TRBJ1-2 and V is TRBV9; a weak D match, TRBD1 (6 bases). This CDR3 is built from 16 residues. The germline V gene has CDR1 SGDLS and CDR2 YYNGEE. Trimming took off 0 bases at V and 4 bases at J, with 16 bases between the two ends.

This clonotype was observed at least ten times. Lacking the conserved final phenylalanine or tryptophan, this CDR3 likely reflects a read error. The chain carries TRBV3-1 and TRBJ2-4; 11 positions match TRBD1. J gave up 10 bases and V 1 base, and 6 bases lay outside the gene matches. Germline CDR1 LGHDT, CDR2 YNNKEL (reference sequence). The CDR3 extends over 15 amino acids. The CDR3 DNA reads as TGTGCCAGCAGCCAAGCCCAAGGACAGGGGGCGATTCAGTACTCC. Protein product: CASSQAQGQGAIQYS.

The chain couples TRBV29-1 to TRBJ2-1; 7 nucleotides agree with TRBD2. The CDR3 runs 13 residues. Germline V gene sequence: CDR1 SQVTM, CDR2 ANQGSEA. The trim removed 4 bases at V and 3 bases at J, leaving 3 bases unmatched. The CDR3 is CSVASGIYNEQFF. In nucleotides, the CDR3 is TGCAGCGTTGCTAGCGGAATCTACAATGAGCAGTTCTTC.

This clonotype was counted only a few times. The J gene is TRBJ2-2, the V gene TRBV29-1; either TRBD1 or TRBD2 may supply D (5 bases each). The CDR3 covers 13 residues. V lost 4 bases, J lost 4 bases, and 10 bases lay in between. Germline CDR1 and CDR2: SQVTM and ANQGSEA. CDR3 bases: TGCAGCGTTGGCCGGGGACGCACCGGGGAGCTGTTTTTT. Amino acid sequence: CSVGRGRTGELFF.

This clonotype was recorded a few times. This chain uses TRBV27 with TRBJ2-2, with 9 bases that match TRBD2. With V trimmed by 2 bases and J by 5 bases, 3 bases remained unmatched. The germline CDR1 and CDR2 sequences are MNHEY and SMNVEV (reference sequence). CDR3 length equals 15 residues. The CDR3 bases are TGTGCCAGCAGTTTAGAGCTAGCGGGGACCGGGGAGCTGTTTTTT. Its protein product is CASSLELAGTGELFF.

This clonotype came up many times. CDR3: CASSLGTEPGELFF. DNA of the CDR3: TGCGCCAGCAGCTTGGGGACGGAACCCGGGGAGCTGTTTTTT. The V and J genes are TRBV5-1 and TRBJ2-2, with D unclear. The CDR3 loop spans 14 amino acids. Germline V gene data show CDR1 as SGHRS and CDR2 as YFSETQ. Trimming took off 0 bases at V and 6 bases at J, with 9 bases between the two ends.

The rearrangement links TRBV6-2 or TRBV6-3 to TRBJ1-5; D possibly corresponds to TRBD1 (5 bases). Germline CDR1 is MNHEY and CDR2 is SVGEGT. CDR3 size: 13 residues. The ends were cut back, 5 bases at V and 7 bases at J, with 12 bases in the middle. CDR3 DNA: TGTGCCAGCAGTACTCAGGGCGGGCAGCCCCAGCATTTT. Amino acid sequence: CASSTQGGQPQHF.

The chain uses TRBV9 and TRBJ2-3, with D tentatively TRBD1 (6 bases). The CDR3 loop spans 14 amino acids. CDR1 is SGDLS, CDR2 YYNGEE, per germline. The V end lost 3 bases, the J end lost 6 bases, and 14 bases lay between the germline ends. As DNA, the CDR3 is TGTGCCAGCAGCGCGATAGGGGACAACGATACGCAGTATTTT. This sequence encodes CASSAIGDNDTQYF. The full variable domain, its missing parts supplied by reference TRBV9 and TRBJ2-3, is DSGVTQTPKHLITATGQRVTLRCSPRSGDLSVYWYQQSLDQGLQFLIQYYNGEERAKGNILERFSAQQFPDLHSELNLSSLELGDSALYFCASSAIGDNDTQYFGPGTRLTVL.

This chain uses TRBV20-1 with TRBJ1-3, with a tentative D call TRBD1 (5 bases). The CDR3 loop spans 17 amino acids. Germline-derived CDR1 and CDR2 are DFQATT and SNEGSKA (reference sequence). V was pared by 0 bases and J by 4 bases, with 19 bases between. CDR3 in DNA: TGCAGTGCTAGAGACGTCAACTTCCGGGACGCGGGAAACACCATATATTTT. Amino acids: CSARDVNFRDAGNTIYF.